The rows below give T cell receptor beta chains drawn from one sample of a study of CXCR3-negative and CXCR3-positive naive CD8 T cells. TCRdb re-analyzed the 5' RACE reads; it lists each CDR3 protein once, without DNA. Its table lists 6,000 or so distinct CDR3 sequences. Sequencing was carried out using naive CXCR3+ CD8+ T cells from blood. The receptor set was obtained from a human donor in good health. Some clones in this sample may be carry-over from other donors' samples. Both conserved end residues are part of each CDR3. Fields, in order: clone size, V gene, J gene, CDR3 protein. Part of the rows lack a size; the others show once, few, many or a class for expanded clones.

-	TRBV29-1	TRBJ2-2	CSVVYTGELFF
medium-sized	TRBV18	TRBJ2-3	CASSIVVPAPTDTQYF
medium-sized	TRBV7-8	TRBJ2-3	CASRFRSGRPDTQYF
-	TRBV29-1	TRBJ2-2	CSVRSGNTGELFF
medium-sized	TRBV4-2	TRBJ2-7	CASSQGSEQYF
-	TRBV6-6	TRBJ2-5	CASSYRGSGETQYF
-	TRBV29-1	TRBJ2-3	CSLVGNGGFTDTQYF
-	TRBV29-1	TRBJ2-1	CSVDSASGSISGEQFF
-	TRBV10-3	TRBJ2-1	CAISEPGLAYNEQFF
medium-sized	TRBV29-1	TRBJ1-2	CSVEESPDSNGYTF
-	TRBV20-1	TRBJ1-2	CSARLAAFGYTF
-	TRBV5-1	TRBJ2-3	CASTLEGFRDTQYF
-	TRBV20-1	TRBJ2-3	CSARVFGGDFTDTQYF
medium-sized	TRBV28	TRBJ2-3	CASSTSDQRTDTQYF
-	TRBV27	TRBJ2-7	CASSAGGTYEQYF
-	TRBV7-3	TRBJ2-2	CASSPLAGTTGELFF
-	TRBV29-1	TRBJ1-2	CSVEEVTNYGYTF
medium-sized	TRBV5-1	TRBJ2-3	CASSTSTSWTDTQYF
-	TRBV13	TRBJ2-7	CASSSRDYGHEQYF
medium-sized	TRBV29-1	TRBJ2-1	CSVKTQDTSYNEQFF